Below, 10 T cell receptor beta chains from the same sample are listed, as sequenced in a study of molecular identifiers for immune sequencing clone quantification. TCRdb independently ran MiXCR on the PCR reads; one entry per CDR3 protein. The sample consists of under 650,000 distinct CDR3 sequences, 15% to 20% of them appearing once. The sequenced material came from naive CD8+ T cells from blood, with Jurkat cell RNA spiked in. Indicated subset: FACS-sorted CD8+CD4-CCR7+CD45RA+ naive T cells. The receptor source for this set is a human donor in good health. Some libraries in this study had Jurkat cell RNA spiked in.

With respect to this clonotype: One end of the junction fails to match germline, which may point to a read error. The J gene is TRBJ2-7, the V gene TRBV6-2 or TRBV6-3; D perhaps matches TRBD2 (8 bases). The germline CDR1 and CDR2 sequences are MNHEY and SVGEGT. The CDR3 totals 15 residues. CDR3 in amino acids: CASTAGGQSSYERYF. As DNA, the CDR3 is TGTGCCAGCACGGCGGGGGGACAGAGCTCCTACGAGCGGTACTTC.

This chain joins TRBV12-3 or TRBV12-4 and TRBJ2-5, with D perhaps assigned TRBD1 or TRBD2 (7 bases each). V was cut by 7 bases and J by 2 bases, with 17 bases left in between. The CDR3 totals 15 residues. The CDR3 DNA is TGTGCCAGCACCTTAGGGACAGCGGGGCAAGAGACCCAGTACTTC. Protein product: CASTLGTAGQETQYF.

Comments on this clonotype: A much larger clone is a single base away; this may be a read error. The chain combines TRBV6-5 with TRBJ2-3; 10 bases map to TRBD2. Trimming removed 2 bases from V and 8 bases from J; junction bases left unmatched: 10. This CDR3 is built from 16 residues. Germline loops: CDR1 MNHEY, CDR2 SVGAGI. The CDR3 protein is CASSYGSGGAGGTQYF. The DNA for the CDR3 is TGTGCCAGCAGTTACGGCAGCGGGGGGGCCGGGGGTACGCAGTATTTT.

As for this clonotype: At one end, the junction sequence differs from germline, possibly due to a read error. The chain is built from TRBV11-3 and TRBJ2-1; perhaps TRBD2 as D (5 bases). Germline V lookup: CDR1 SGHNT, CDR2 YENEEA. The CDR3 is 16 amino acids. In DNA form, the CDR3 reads TGTGCCAGCAGCTCAACCGACTATGGCGGCCACAATGAGCAGCTCTTC. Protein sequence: CASSSTDYGGHNEQLF.

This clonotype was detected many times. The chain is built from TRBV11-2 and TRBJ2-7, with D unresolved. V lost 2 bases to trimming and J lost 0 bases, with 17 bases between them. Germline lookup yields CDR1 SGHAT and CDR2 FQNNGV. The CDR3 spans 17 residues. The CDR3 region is CASSLTPGWSSSYEQYF. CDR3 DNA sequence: TGTGCCAGCAGCTTAACCCCCGGTTGGAGCAGCTCCTACGAGCAGTACTTC.

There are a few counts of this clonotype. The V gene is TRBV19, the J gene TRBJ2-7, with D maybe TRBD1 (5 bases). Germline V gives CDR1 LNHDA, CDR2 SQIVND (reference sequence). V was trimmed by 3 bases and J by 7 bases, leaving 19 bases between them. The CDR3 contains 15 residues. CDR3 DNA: TGTGCCAGTAGTATCCTTTTCGGCAGGGTTGAGGAGCAGTACTTC. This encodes CASSILFGRVEEQYF.

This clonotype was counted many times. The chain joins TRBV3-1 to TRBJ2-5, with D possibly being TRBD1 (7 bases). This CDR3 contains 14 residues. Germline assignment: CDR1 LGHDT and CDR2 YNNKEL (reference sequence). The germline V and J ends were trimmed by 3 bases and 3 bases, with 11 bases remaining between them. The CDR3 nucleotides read TGTGCCAGCAGCCACATCAGGGGGGAAGAGACCCAGTACTTC. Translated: CASSHIRGEETQYF.

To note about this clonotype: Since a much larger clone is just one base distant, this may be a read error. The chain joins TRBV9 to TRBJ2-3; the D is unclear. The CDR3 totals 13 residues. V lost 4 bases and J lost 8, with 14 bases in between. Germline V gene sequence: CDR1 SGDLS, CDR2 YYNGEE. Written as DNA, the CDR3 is TGTGCCAGCAGCCCGGCAGACCCAGGTACGCAGTATTTT. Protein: CASSPADPGTQYF.

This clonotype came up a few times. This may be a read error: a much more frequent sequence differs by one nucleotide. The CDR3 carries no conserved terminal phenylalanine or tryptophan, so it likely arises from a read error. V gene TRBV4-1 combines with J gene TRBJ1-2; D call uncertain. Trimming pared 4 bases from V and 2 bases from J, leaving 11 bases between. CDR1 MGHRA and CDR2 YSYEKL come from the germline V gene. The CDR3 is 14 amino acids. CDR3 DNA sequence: TGCGCCAGCAGCCCTACTACAGAGAACTATGGCTACACCCTC. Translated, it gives CASSPTTENYGYTL.

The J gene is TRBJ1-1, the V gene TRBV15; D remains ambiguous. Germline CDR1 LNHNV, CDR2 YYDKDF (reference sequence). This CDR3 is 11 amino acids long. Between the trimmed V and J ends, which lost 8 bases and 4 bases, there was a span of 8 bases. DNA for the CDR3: TGTGCCACCTCAAGTGGCACTGAAGCTTTCTTT. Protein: CATSSGTEAFF.